This entry concerns a single TCR beta chain. In the original processing: Reference gene primer amplification yielded estimated nucleated cell counts. Assay used: immunoSEQ multiplex PCR; TCRdb lists only in-frame clones, some missing. That table is the source of V, J and clone size, and D and trimming were worked out from the DNA. The sample consists of under 400,000 clones, about nine tenths of them appearing once. The Seattle patients joined while their infection was active and were tracked longitudinally afterward. The data were taken from a study of blood T cell repertoires in COVID-19. Study-level background: Donors in the United States, Italy and Spain gave samples during acute or convalescent COVID-19. T cells, B-cell-depleted T cells, or PBMCs provided the cDNA or gDNA that served as material.

Trimming at V came to 4 bases and at J to 5 bases, leaving 5 bases not matched to a gene. The CDR3 totals 15 residues. Germline V CDR1 and CDR2: SGDLS, YYNGEE. The origin of this receptor is a young woman with COVID-19, enrolled during active disease. The sample comprised peripheral blood. The chain uses TRBV9 and TRBJ2-2; 10 bases fit TRBD2. CDR3 DNA sequence: TGTGCCAGCAGCCCTCCTAGCGGGGGAACCGGGGAGCTGTTTTTT. Its translation is CASSPPSGGTGELFF.